The sample holds many counts of the clone carrying this T cell receptor beta chain. Its specificity is unknown. The entry originates in a study of breast tumors, draining lymph nodes, adjacent tissues. The germline gives CDR1 MNHEY, CDR2 SVGEGT. This CDR3 is 16 amino acids long. V lost 4 bases, J lost 2 bases, and 16 bases lay in between. Study observations and caveats: Most tumor T cells seemingly derive from lymph node, then expand in tumor. Data only fit, rather than demonstrated, lymph node origin of most tumor T cells.

A single record per CDR3 protein comes from TCRdb applying MiXCR to the multiplex PCR reads. The sample consists of tens of thousands of distinct CDR3 sequences, roughly 28% of them appearing once. Samples came from axillary lymph nodes draining the breast cancer. The receptor's source is a female donor with breast cancer. Some clones in this sample may be carry-over from other donors' samples. This rearrangement joins TRBV6-2 or TRBV6-3 to TRBJ2-3; D call uncertain. The sequencing input was axillary lymph node tissue. The CDR3 here is CASSSVDHRATDTQYF. The CDR3 DNA is TGTGCCAGCAGTTCAGTGGACCACCGGGCCACAGATACGCAGTATTTT.